The rows below give T cell receptor beta chains drawn from one sample of a study of blood T cell repertoires in COVID-19. TCRdb keeps only in-frame clones here, not all; method: immunoSEQ multiplex PCR. The sample records about 300,000 clones, around 88% being singletons. Sequencing input: peripheral blood. These TCRs come from a woman aged 30 to 39 who had recovered from COVID-19. Each CDR3 is given with its conserved first and last residue. D genes are given only for firm matches. Size values are once, few and many counts, or a class for expanded clones, and some rows have none.

j_gene: TRBJ1-6
v_gene: TRBV11-2
len: 18
d_gene: TRBD1
abundance: -
CDR3nt: TGTGCCAGCACCCCCTTCCCCACAGGGGGCGAGCGGAATTCACCCCTCCACTTT
CDR3aa: CASTPFPTGGERNSPLHF

j_gene: TRBJ1-2
v_gene: TRBV28
len: 16
d_gene: TRBD1
abundance: few
CDR3nt: TGTGCCAGCAGTACCCCGGGGGGACAGGGGGTAGATGGCTACACCTTC
CDR3aa: CASSTPGGQGVDGYTF

j_gene: TRBJ2-1
v_gene: TRBV29-1
len: 12
d_gene: -
abundance: -
CDR3nt: TGCAGCGTTGAAGTAGGACTCAATGAGCAGTTCTTC
CDR3aa: CSVEVGLNEQFF

j_gene: TRBJ2-3
v_gene: TRBV12-5
len: 17
d_gene: TRBD1
abundance: -
CDR3nt: TGTGCTAGTGGTTTGGTACCGGGACAGGGTCTAACAGATACGCAGTATTTT
CDR3aa: CASGLVPGQGLTDTQYF

j_gene: TRBJ2-7
v_gene: TRBV6-6
len: 14
d_gene: TRBD1
abundance: -
CDR3nt: TGTGCCAGCAGTCCGGGACAGGGCGCCTACGAGCAGTACTTC
CDR3aa: CASSPGQGAYEQYF

j_gene: TRBJ1-4
v_gene: TRBV7-8
len: 14
d_gene: TRBD1
abundance: few
CDR3nt: TGTGCCAGCAGCTTCCGGGACAGGGACGAAAAACTGTTTTTT
CDR3aa: CASSFRDRDEKLFF

j_gene: TRBJ2-1
v_gene: TRBV4-1
len: 17
d_gene: TRBD2
abundance: -
CDR3nt: TGCGCCAGCAGCCAAGCCCTAGCGGGGGCCCCGGGGGATGAGCAGTTCTTC
CDR3aa: CASSQALAGAPGDEQFF

j_gene: TRBJ1-5
v_gene: TRBV5-1
len: 16
d_gene: TRBD1
abundance: -
CDR3nt: TGCGCCAGAGACCCAGCCGGGACAGGGAGCAATCAGCCCCAGCATTTT
CDR3aa: CARDPAGTGSNQPQHF

j_gene: TRBJ2-7
v_gene: TRBV3-1/TRBV3-2
len: 15
d_gene: -
abundance: few
CDR3nt: TGTGCCAGCAGCCAAGACTACGGCAGGGACTACGAGCAGTACTTC
CDR3aa: CASSQDYGRDYEQYF

j_gene: TRBJ2-3
v_gene: TRBV30
len: 16
d_gene: TRBD2
abundance: once
CDR3nt: TGTGCCTGGAGCGACCAGCCGGGACTAGCAGGAGATACGCAGTATTTT
CDR3aa: CAWSDQPGLAGDTQYF

j_gene: TRBJ1-6
v_gene: TRBV28
len: 14
d_gene: -
abundance: -
CDR3nt: TGTGCCAGCAGTGCGCAATGGGGAGATTCACCCCTCCACTTT
CDR3aa: CASSAQWGDSPLHF

j_gene: TRBJ2-2
v_gene: TRBV7-9
len: 15
d_gene: -
abundance: -
CDR3nt: TGTGCCAGCAGCTTAGTACAGGGATGGATCGGGGAGCTGTTTTTT
CDR3aa: CASSLVQGWIGELFF

j_gene: TRBJ2-1
v_gene: TRBV19
len: 11
d_gene: TRBD1
abundance: once
CDR3nt: TGTGCCACCGACAGGGGAGGTGAGCAGTTCTTC
CDR3aa: CATDRGGEQFF

j_gene: TRBJ2-3
v_gene: TRBV28
len: 14
d_gene: -
abundance: once
CDR3nt: TGTGCCAGCCTCGAGGGAGGTAGCACAGATACGCAGTATTTT
CDR3aa: CASLEGGSTDTQYF

j_gene: TRBJ1-5
v_gene: TRBV5-5
len: 17
d_gene: -
abundance: -
CDR3nt: TGTGCCAGCAGCTTGGAAAGGAGGGCCCTTAGCAATCAGCCCCAGCATTTT
CDR3aa: CASSLERRALSNQPQHF

j_gene: TRBJ2-1
v_gene: TRBV29-1
len: 16
d_gene: TRBD2
abundance: -
CDR3nt: TGCAGCGGCAGGCGGACTAGCGCCTTCTCCTACAATGAGCAGTTCTTC
CDR3aa: CSGRRTSAFSYNEQFF

j_gene: TRBJ2-7
v_gene: TRBV4-1
len: 15
d_gene: -
abundance: once
CDR3nt: TGCGCCAGCAGCCAAGAAGTACACGGGCGGGTCGAGCAGTACTTC
CDR3aa: CASSQEVHGRVEQYF

j_gene: TRBJ2-1
v_gene: TRBV2
len: 15
d_gene: TRBD2
abundance: -
CDR3nt: TGTGCCAGCAGGTGGACGGGGGGAGGCCTTAGTGAGCAGTTCTTC
CDR3aa: CASRWTGGGLSEQFF

j_gene: TRBJ2-5
v_gene: TRBV5-6
len: 13
d_gene: TRBD2
abundance: -
CDR3nt: TGTGCCAGCAGCTTCGGGGGGTGGGAGACCCAGTACTTC
CDR3aa: CASSFGGWETQYF

j_gene: TRBJ1-2
v_gene: TRBV5-1
len: 15
d_gene: TRBD1
abundance: -
CDR3nt: TGCGCCAGCAGCCCCACAGGGGCCGTCAGCTATGGCTACACCTTC
CDR3aa: CASSPTGAVSYGYTF

j_gene: TRBJ2-7
v_gene: TRBV7-2
len: 15
d_gene: TRBD1
abundance: -
CDR3nt: TGTGCCAGCAGATCTACCGGGACAGGGTTGTACGAGCAGTACTTC
CDR3aa: CASRSTGTGLYEQYF

j_gene: TRBJ1-6
v_gene: TRBV4-2
len: 15
d_gene: TRBD1
abundance: -
CDR3nt: TGTGCCAGCAGCCAAGTGTCTCAAGACAGGGGGGAACTCCACTTT
CDR3aa: CASSQVSQDRGELHF

j_gene: TRBJ1-3
v_gene: TRBV6-5
len: 14
d_gene: TRBD1
abundance: once
CDR3nt: TGTGCCAGCTTTTCCGGGACAGGGGGAAACACCATATATTTT
CDR3aa: CASFSGTGGNTIYF

j_gene: TRBJ2-3
v_gene: TRBV11-3
len: 16
d_gene: TRBD2
abundance: -
CDR3nt: TGTGCCAGCAGCTTAGGACTAGCACCTAGCACAGATACGCAGTATTTT
CDR3aa: CASSLGLAPSTDTQYF

j_gene: TRBJ2-7
v_gene: TRBV3-1/TRBV3-2
len: 16
d_gene: TRBD1
abundance: -
CDR3nt: TGTGCCAGCAGCCAAGATTGGGCAGGGGGCTCCTACGAGCAGTACTTC
CDR3aa: CASSQDWAGGSYEQYF

j_gene: TRBJ2-4
v_gene: TRBV28
len: 15
d_gene: -
abundance: -
CDR3nt: TGTGCCAGCACCAAAGTCAGGGAAGCCAAAAACATTCAGTACTTC
CDR3aa: CASTKVREAKNIQYF

j_gene: TRBJ1-2
v_gene: TRBV5-1
len: 15
d_gene: TRBD1
abundance: -
CDR3nt: TGCGCCAGCAGTTTCACAGGGGGCGCGAGTTATGGCTACACCTTC
CDR3aa: CASSFTGGASYGYTF

j_gene: TRBJ1-6
v_gene: TRBV9
len: 15
d_gene: -
abundance: once
CDR3nt: TGTGCCAGCAGCGCCTCCGGGACCTATAATTCACCCCTCCACTTT
CDR3aa: CASSASGTYNSPLHF

j_gene: TRBJ1-2
v_gene: TRBV15
len: 15
d_gene: -
abundance: -
CDR3nt: TGTGCCACCAGCAGGGGTTCGGGGAGGCGGTATGGCTACACCTTC
CDR3aa: CATSRGSGRRYGYTF

j_gene: TRBJ2-2
v_gene: TRBV6-2/TRBV6-3
len: 15
d_gene: -
abundance: -
CDR3nt: TGTGCCAGCAGTTACTACGGGGGGAACACCGGGGAGCTGTTTTTT
CDR3aa: CASSYYGGNTGELFF

j_gene: TRBJ2-7
v_gene: TRBV6-5
len: 13
d_gene: -
abundance: -
CDR3nt: TGTGCCAGCAGGAAACAGGGCCCTTACGAGCAGTACTTC
CDR3aa: CASRKQGPYEQYF

j_gene: TRBJ2-5
v_gene: TRBV20-1
len: 10
d_gene: -
abundance: -
CDR3nt: TGCAGTCAACTGAGGGAGACCCAGTACTTC
CDR3aa: CSQLRETQYF

j_gene: TRBJ2-5
v_gene: TRBV3-1/TRBV3-2
len: 15
d_gene: -
abundance: few
CDR3nt: TGTGCCAGCAGCCAAGCACCGGGATTTCAAGAGACCCAGTACTTC
CDR3aa: CASSQAPGFQETQYF

j_gene: TRBJ1-1
v_gene: TRBV12-3/TRBV12-4
len: 13
d_gene: -
abundance: once
CDR3nt: TGTGCCAGCAGTTTAAGGGGAGGCACTGAAGCTTTCTTT
CDR3aa: CASSLRGGTEAFF

j_gene: TRBJ1-3
v_gene: TRBV14
len: 13
d_gene: -
abundance: -
CDR3nt: TGTGCCAGCAGCCAAGAGTCGGTGCACACCATATATTTT
CDR3aa: CASSQESVHTIYF

j_gene: TRBJ1-2
v_gene: TRBV24-1
len: 17
d_gene: TRBD1
abundance: -
CDR3nt: TGTGCCACCAGTGGGTACAGGGGGCAAGATATGGGCTATGGCTACACCTTC
CDR3aa: CATSGYRGQDMGYGYTF

j_gene: TRBJ1-1
v_gene: TRBV12-3/TRBV12-4
len: 12
d_gene: -
abundance: few
CDR3nt: TGTGCCAGCAGCCAGGGACTCACTGAAGCTTTCTTT
CDR3aa: CASSQGLTEAFF

j_gene: TRBJ1-1
v_gene: TRBV5-1
len: 13
d_gene: -
abundance: -
CDR3nt: TGCGCCAGCAGTTTGAGGACAGATTCCAAAGCTTTCTTT
CDR3aa: CASSLRTDSKAFF

j_gene: TRBJ1-1
v_gene: TRBV19
len: 13
d_gene: -
abundance: -
CDR3nt: TGTGCCAGTTCTGAATGGGACAAGTCTGAAGCTTTCTTT
CDR3aa: CASSEWDKSEAFF

j_gene: TRBJ2-7
v_gene: TRBV29-1
len: 14
d_gene: -
abundance: once
CDR3nt: TGCAGCGTGGGTCGGCGGGGGCTCTCCTACGAGCAGTACTTC
CDR3aa: CSVGRRGLSYEQYF

j_gene: TRBJ2-5
v_gene: TRBV7-2
len: 12
d_gene: -
abundance: -
CDR3nt: TGTGCCAGCAGCGTCTACCAAGAGACCCAGTACTTC
CDR3aa: CASSVYQETQYF

j_gene: TRBJ1-2
v_gene: TRBV12-5
len: 13
d_gene: -
abundance: -
CDR3nt: TGTGCTAGTGGTTTGACAGGGTTTTATGGCTACACCTTC
CDR3aa: CASGLTGFYGYTF